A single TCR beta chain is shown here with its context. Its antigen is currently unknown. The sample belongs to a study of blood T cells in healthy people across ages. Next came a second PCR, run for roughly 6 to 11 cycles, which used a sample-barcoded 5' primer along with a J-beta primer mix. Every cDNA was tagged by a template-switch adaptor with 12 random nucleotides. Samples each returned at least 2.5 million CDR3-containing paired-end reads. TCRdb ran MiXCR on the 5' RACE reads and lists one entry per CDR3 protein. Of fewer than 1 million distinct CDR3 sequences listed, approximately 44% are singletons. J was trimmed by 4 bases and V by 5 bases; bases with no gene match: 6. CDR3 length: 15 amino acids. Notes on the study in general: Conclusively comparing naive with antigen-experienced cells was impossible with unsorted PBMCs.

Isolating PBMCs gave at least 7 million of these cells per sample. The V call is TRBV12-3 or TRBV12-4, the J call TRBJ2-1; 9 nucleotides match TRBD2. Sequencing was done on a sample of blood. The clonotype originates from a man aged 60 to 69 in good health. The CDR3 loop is CASSPGGGDYNEQFF. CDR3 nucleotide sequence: TGTGCCAGCAGTCCCGGCGGGGGGGATTACAATGAGCAGTTCTTC.